Shown below are 10 T cell receptor beta chains from a single sample sequenced in a study of T cell repertoires in cytomegalovirus infection. TCRdb recomputed calls from the reads with MiXCR, one row per CDR3 protein. The data contain some 77,000 distinct CDR3 sequences, roughly 3.5% of them singletons. The source material was PBMCs. Receptors were obtained from a human donor in good health (CMV status not recorded). Some clones in this sample may be carry-over from other donors' samples.

This clonotype has a count of ten or more. The J gene is TRBJ2-3, the V gene TRBV29-1; D remains unclear. V shed 0 bases and J shed 4 bases, with 5 bases lying between them. Germline CDR1 SQVTM, CDR2 ANQGSEA. The CDR3 contains 12 residues. In DNA, the CDR3 is TGCAGCGTTGAAGAGTACCCAGATACGCAGTATTTT. Amino acids: CSVEEYPDTQYF.

This clonotype was observed many times. The V and J genes are TRBV19 and TRBJ2-1, with 8 bases identical to TRBD1. From germline, CDR1 is LNHDA and CDR2 SQIVND (reference sequence). The J segment lost 3 bases and the V segment lost 7 bases, leaving 8 bases of the junction unmatched. The CDR3 has 15 residues. CDR3: CASNPTGGHYNEQFF. DNA for the CDR3: TGTGCCAGTAACCCTACAGGGGGTCACTACAATGAGCAGTTCTTC.

This clonotype was counted at least ten times. The chain couples TRBV7-2 to TRBJ2-5; no clear D gene. CDR1 and CDR2 from the germline V gene are SGHTA and FQGNSA. The CDR3 loop spans 11 amino acids. The ends were cut back, 5 bases at V and 4 bases at J, with 5 bases in the middle. Here the CDR3 reads CASSVSETQYF. The CDR3 DNA reads TGTGCCAGCAGCGTTTCAGAGACCCAGTACTTC.

Ten or more counts support this clonotype. The rearrangement joins TRBV20-1 to TRBJ1-2; no firm D call. The CDR3 has 13 residues. The ends were cut back, 5 bases at V and 0 bases at J, with 10 bases in the middle. Germline-derived CDR1 and CDR2 are DFQATT and SNEGSKA (reference sequence). The CDR3 protein is CSASTETNYGYTF. CDR3 sequence (DNA): TGCAGTGCTTCAACGGAAACTAACTATGGCTACACCTTC.

This clonotype occurred many times. The chain recombines TRBV20-1 with TRBJ2-7; D tentatively reads TRBD1 or TRBD2 (5 bases each). In germline, CDR1 is DFQATT, CDR2 SNEGSKA (reference sequence). Trimming pared 4 bases from V and 2 bases from J, leaving 15 bases between. The CDR3 is 14 residues long. The CDR3 loop reads CSAIPPRGPYEQYF. CDR3 bases: TGCAGTGCTATCCCCCCGAGGGGCCCCTACGAGCAGTACTTC.

This clonotype was counted ten times or more. V and J are TRBV11-2 and TRBJ2-3; no definite D call. CDR1 SGHAT and CDR2 FQNNGV come from the germline V gene. This CDR3 contains 13 residues. V was shortened by 8 bases and J by 7 bases, with 16 bases between the two germline ends. The CDR3 region has the DNA TGTGCCAGCGAAAAGGACCTGGGAAATACGCAGTATTTT. It codes for CASEKDLGNTQYF.

This clonotype was recorded many times. The V and J genes are TRBV6-1 and TRBJ2-3; D is ambiguous. The CDR3 runs to 13 residues. Trimming stripped 0 bases from V and 8 bases from J, with 9 bases between. From germline, CDR1 is MNHNS and CDR2 SASEGT. CDR3 residues: CASSEALRGTQYF. In DNA, the CDR3 is TGTGCCAGCAGTGAAGCCCTAAGAGGTACGCAGTATTTT.

This clonotype was seen repeatedly, ten times or more. The chain has TRBV18 and TRBJ1-2; D might be TRBD1 (5 bases). This CDR3 comprises 17 residues. Trimming took off 1 base at V and 1 base at J, with 16 bases between the two ends. CDR1 is KGHSH, CDR2 LQKENI, per germline. The CDR3 protein is CASSPRQSFGFNYGYTF. The CDR3 DNA follows: TGTGCCAGCTCACCACGACAGTCCTTCGGTTTTAACTATGGCTACACCTTC.

In its sample, this clonotype was seen many times. V is TRBV11-2 and J is TRBJ2-7, with no clear D. The germline V and J ends were trimmed by 3 bases and 2 bases, with 8 bases remaining between them. The germline V gene has CDR1 SGHAT and CDR2 FQNNGV. The CDR3 spans 13 residues. CDR3 nucleotides: TGTGCCAGCAGCTTGACGGATGCCTACGAGCAGTACTTC. Its protein product is CASSLTDAYEQYF.

This clonotype was seen ten or more times. The rearrangement uses TRBV23-1 and TRBJ1-1, with TRBD1 matching 7 bases. TRBV23-1 is designated an ORF whose function remains uncertain. The CDR3 loop spans 15 amino acids. The V and J ends lost 8 bases and 2 bases, in that order; junction bases with no gene match: 11. The CDR3 DNA reads TGCGCCAGCGGTGCGACAGGGCCAACCAACACTGAAGCTTTCTTT. It codes for CASGATGPTNTEAFF.